The clone carrying this T cell receptor beta chain was seen many times. Researchers made TCR beta libraries by using iRepertoire HTBI primers and running Arm-PCR on CDR3 regions. From the multiplex PCR reads, TCRdb called clonotypes with MiXCR, one entry per CDR3 protein. The sample consists of approximately 350,000 distinct CDR3 sequences, about an eighth of them appearing once. This sample is part of a study of regulatory T cells in long-lasting Graves disease. Time point given: newly diagnosed GD, antithyroid drugs for less than 3 months. The TCR library was made from RNA extracted from PBMCs. The germline V gene has CDR1 SQVTM and CDR2 ANQGSEA. The junction had 5 bases not matched to a gene; V was cut back by 6 bases and J by 0 bases. CDR3 size: 14 residues. These data were likewise used in another study, on T cells in Graves' hyperthyroidism and ophthalmopathy.

The origin of this receptor is a woman aged 18-30 years with Graves disease. This sample comprised peripheral blood mononuclear cells (PBMCs), obtained at new diagnosis, from a patient treated with antithyroid drugs. V and J are TRBV29-1 and TRBJ2-1; 7 nucleotides align to TRBD2. The CDR3 spells CSVLGGSSYNEQFF. Here the CDR3 DNA reads TGCAGCGTCCTTGGCGGGAGCTCCTACAATGAGCAGTTCTTC.